The 17 T cell receptor beta chains in this list originate from one sample, sequenced in a study of siplizumab effects on memory and regulatory T cells. Here immunoSEQ multiplex PCR was the method, and the copy in TCRdb shows in-frame clones only, minus some. The table shows approximately 84,000 clones, with approximately 95% occurring only once. Sequencing was carried out using CD8+ T cells sorted from blood. Receptors originate from a human donor in good health.

This chain links TRBV6-6 with TRBJ2-7; 9 nucleotides line up with TRBD1. Unmatched junction bases numbered 11, after V lost 7 bases and J lost 4 bases. Germline CDR1 reads MNHNY; CDR2 reads SVGAGI (reference sequence). This CDR3 region has 15 residues. The CDR3 here is CASTHLGTGLYEQYF. The CDR3, as DNA: TGTGCCAGCACCCACTTAGGGACAGGGTTATACGAGCAGTACTTC.

CDR3 sequence: CASSWGRRSYNEQFF. CDR3 DNA: TGTGCCAGTAGTTGGGGTAGGCGCTCCTACAATGAGCAGTTCTTC. V and J are TRBV19 and TRBJ2-1; no firm D call. V lost 5 bases, J lost 0 bases, and 11 bases lay in between. This CDR3 is 15 amino acids long. Germline CDR1 and CDR2: LNHDA and SQIVND (reference sequence).

The V and J genes are TRBV7-9 and TRBJ2-5; TRBD2 is a possible D gene (5 bases). The assigned J gene may be wrong: the sequence end matches TRBJ2-7 better. CDR1 SEHNR and CDR2 FQNEAQ come from the germline V gene (reference sequence). The CDR3 is 14 amino acids. This chain's CDR3 is CASSSADLSYEQYF. In nucleotides, the CDR3 is TGTGCCAGCAGCTCAGCGGACCTCTCCTACGAGCAGTACTTC.

For the CDR3, the DNA is TGTGCCAGCAGATCCCAGTACGAGCAGTACTTC. Encoded protein: CASRSQYEQYF. The chain employs TRBV6-1 and TRBJ2-7; no clear D. The CDR3 extends over 11 amino acids. CDR1 and CDR2 (germline): MNHNS, SASEGT. The V end lost 6 bases, the J end lost 4 bases, and 7 bases lay between the germline ends.

This clone is a singleton in its sample. The V gene is TRBV13, the J gene TRBJ2-5; D uncertain. The CDR3 extends over 15 amino acids. Germline V lookup: CDR1 PRHDT, CDR2 FYEKMQ (reference sequence). Trimming left V 5 bases short and J 2 bases short, with 15 bases between. CDR3 amino acids: CASSPRFGVQETQYF. The CDR3 nucleotides are TGTGCCAGCAGCCCGCGGTTTGGGGTTCAAGAGACCCAGTACTTC.

The chain links TRBV2 to TRBJ2-5, with D perhaps matching TRBD1 (6 bases). Germline-derived CDR1 and CDR2 are SNHLY and FYNNEI. The V end was cut by 1 base, the J end by 2 bases, with 11 bases between. The CDR3 runs 15 residues. The CDR3 DNA reads TGTGCCAGCAGTGAAGGGACAGCGAGACAAGAGACCCAGTACTTC. Translating gives CASSEGTARQETQYF.

With respect to this clone: Compared with germline, one end of the junction differs, possibly owing to a read error. V usage is TRBV10-3 and J usage is TRBJ2-3, with D unresolved. Germline V gene lookup returns CDR1 ENHRY and CDR2 SYGVKD. This CDR3 is 13 amino acids long. In DNA, the CDR3 is TGTGCCAGCAGTTACTCACCGCCAGATACGCAGTATTTT. As protein: CASSYSPPDTQYF.

The genes are TRBV29-1 and TRBJ2-3, with D uncertain. The CDR3 runs to 14 residues. V lost 7 bases to trimming and J lost 2 bases, with 16 bases between them. Per germline, CDR1 SQVTM and CDR2 ANQGSEA. The DNA for the CDR3 is TGCAGCGCCGTTAGGTTTCGATACACAGATACGCAGTATTTT. Translation gives CSAVRFRYTDTQYF.

The chain carries TRBV4-2 and TRBJ2-7; tentatively, D is TRBD2 (6 bases). The CDR3 totals 15 residues. The germline gives CDR1 LGHNA, CDR2 YNFKEQ. The V and J ends lost 0 bases and 0 bases respectively, with 9 bases between them. The CDR3 is CASSQEGGSSYEQYF. In DNA form, the CDR3 reads TGTGCCAGCAGCCAAGAGGGGGGTAGCTCCTACGAGCAGTACTTC.

This chain uses TRBV9 with TRBJ2-1; 13 nucleotides align to TRBD2. There are 15 residues in the CDR3. In germline, CDR1 is SGDLS, CDR2 YYNGEE. V shed 3 bases, J shed 8 bases, and the junction held 5 bases outside the gene matches. The CDR3 sequence is CASSGTSGRGDEQFF. The CDR3 nucleotides are TGTGCCAGCAGCGGGACTAGCGGGAGAGGAGATGAGCAGTTCTTC.

The chain carries TRBV2 and TRBJ2-5; the D gene could be TRBD1 or TRBD2 (5 bases each). Between the trimmed V and J ends, which lost 4 bases and 5 bases, there was a span of 14 bases. Per the germline V gene, CDR1 is SNHLY and CDR2 is FYNNEI. The CDR3 has 14 amino acids. CDR3 sequence: CASSVSRGPETQYF. DNA of the CDR3: TGTGCCAGCAGTGTTTCTCGGGGCCCGGAGACCCAGTACTTC.

The rearrangement joins TRBV4-1 to TRBJ2-7; D is unclear. This CDR3 contains 15 residues. Germline lookup yields CDR1 MGHRA and CDR2 YSYEKL. V dropped 3 bases and J dropped 3 bases, with 15 bases sitting between them. The CDR3 region has the DNA TGCGCCAGCAGCCACGGATGGACGGAAAACTACGAGCAGTACTTC. As protein: CASSHGWTENYEQYF.

This clone was picked up one time. The chain combines TRBV5-8 with TRBJ2-1, with TRBD2 identical over 8 bases. Unmatched junction bases numbered 13, after V lost 4 bases and J lost 13 bases. Germline V gene sequence: CDR1 SGHTS, CDR2 YDEGEE. The CDR3 totals 14 residues. The CDR3 region is CASSPGGFSSLQFF. DNA for the CDR3: TGTGCCAGCAGCCCGGGAGGGTTCTCTTCCCTCCAGTTCTTC.

The count of this clone is one. This chain links TRBV5-5 with TRBJ2-7; 7 bases align to TRBD1. Germline V gives CDR1 SGHKS, CDR2 YYEKEE (reference sequence). V shed 4 bases and J 7 bases; nucleotides not matched to a gene: 17. There are 16 residues in the CDR3. The CDR3 protein is CASSRPSPQGIREQYF. The DNA for the CDR3 is TGTGCCAGCAGCCGCCCCAGTCCACAGGGGATACGGGAGCAGTACTTC.

This clone was counted once. The chain has TRBV5-1 and TRBJ1-5; TRBD1 might be the D (5 bases). The CDR3 consists of 16 residues. Germline lookup yields CDR1 SGHRS and CDR2 YFSETQ. Trimming took off 1 base at V and 2 bases at J, with 13 bases between the two ends. In DNA form, the CDR3 reads TGCGCCAGCAGCTTGCCGAGGGGTCTAGGCAATCAGCCCCAGCATTTT. This translates into CASSLPRGLGNQPQHF.

This chain links TRBV19 with TRBJ2-3, with TRBD2 identical over 13 bases. Germline values: CDR1 LNHDA, CDR2 SQIVND (reference sequence). The CDR3 is 17 amino acids. V was pared by 3 bases and J by 5 bases, with 8 bases of the junction left unmatched. CDR3 DNA: TGTGCCAGTAGTATCGGACTAGCGGGAGCGATCATAGATACGCAGTATTTT. Translated: CASSIGLAGAIIDTQYF.

The chain uses TRBV27 and TRBJ2-7, with 13 bases lining up with TRBD2. Per germline, CDR1 MNHEY and CDR2 SMNVEV (reference sequence). With V trimmed by 2 bases and J by 4 bases, 5 bases remained unmatched. The CDR3 extends over 16 amino acids. The CDR3 region is CASSLGLAGDIYEQYF. Written as DNA, the CDR3 is TGTGCCAGCAGTTTAGGACTAGCGGGAGATATTTACGAGCAGTACTTC.